The 10 T cell receptor beta chains given below trace back to one sample, sequenced in a study of tumor and adjacent non-tumor tissue in lung cancer. The template was RNA from unsorted bulk tissue. This non-tumor lung sample came from over 3 cm beyond the tumor edge. TCRbeta libraries were built with three rounds of nested PCR, modified from ARM-PCR. TCRdb re-called the multiplex PCR reads through MiXCR, storing one row per CDR3 protein. The repertoire holds around 60,000 distinct CDR3 sequences, with about 61% as singletons. Sequencing input: distant non-tumor lung tissue. The receptor source for this set is a man between 65 and 80 years old with non-small cell lung cancer.

In its sample, this clonotype was seen many times. This chain links TRBV6-5 with TRBJ2-7, with TRBD2 identical over 7 bases. V was clipped by 5 bases and J by 7 bases; unmatched bases: 8. Germline CDR1 and CDR2: MNHEY and SVGAGI. The CDR3 extends over 13 amino acids. The CDR3 sequence: CASSTGLGGEQYF. CDR3 DNA sequence: TGTGCCAGCAGTACGGGTCTCGGGGGGGAGCAGTACTTC.

Concerning this clonotype itself: This sequence may be a read error, since a much larger clone differs from it by one base. This chain joins TRBV6-5 and TRBJ2-4; D not resolved. V was cut by 3 bases and J by 12 bases, with 15 bases left in between. This CDR3 comprises 13 residues. Per germline, CDR1 MNHEY and CDR2 SVGAGI. CDR3 amino acids: CASSYDIKNAQYF. In nucleotides, the CDR3 is TGTGCCAGCAGTTATGACATAAAAAACGCTCAGTACTTC.

Comments on this clonotype: The junction differs from germline at one of its ends, possibly a read error. The chain joins TRBV12-3 or TRBV12-4 to TRBJ2-5, with D tentatively TRBD2 (5 bases). CDR3 length: 13 residues. CDR3 sequence: CAIAVRDGEIQYF. As DNA, the CDR3 is TGTGCCATCGCCGTACGAGACGGGGAGATCCAGTACTTC.

A remark on this clonotype: The conserved phenylalanine or tryptophan normally closing the CDR3 is absent here, so this likely arose from a read error. The chain has TRBV4-2 and TRBJ1-6; D is ambiguous. V lost 1 base and J 9 bases, leaving 16 bases between the germline ends. Germline V CDR1 and CDR2: LGHNA, YNFKEQ. The CDR3 runs to 16 residues. The chain's CDR3 is CASSQGRPNTGSPLHS. CDR3 DNA sequence: TGTGCCAGCAGCCAAGGCAGACCGAATACTGGTTCACCCCTCCACTCT.

With respect to this clonotype: One end of the junction is discordant with germline, which a read error may explain. This chain joins TRBV7-9 and TRBJ2-7; 8 bases match TRBD2. The CDR3 is 15 amino acids. From germline, CDR1 is SEHNR and CDR2 FQNEAQ (reference sequence). The CDR3 reads CASSALAGSTYKQYF. The CDR3 DNA reads as TGTGCCAGCAGCGCTTTAGCGGGGAGCACCTACAAGCAGTACTTC.

As to this clonotype: The junction differs from germline at one of its ends, possibly a read error. The chain carries TRBV28 and TRBJ2-2; no firm D call. The V gene's germline CDR1 is MDHEN and CDR2 SYDVKM. CDR3 size: 16 residues. DNA of the CDR3: TGTACCAGCAGTTTATCCACACTGGGCATCGCCGGGGAGCTGTTTTTT. Translation: CTSSLSTLGIAGELFF.

In this sample, this clonotype turned up many times. The V and J genes are TRBV12-3 or TRBV12-4 and TRBJ2-2; 7 nucleotides line up with TRBD2. The CDR3 covers 16 residues. V trimming: 4 bases; J trimming: 0 bases; junction bases outside the gene matches: 5. The DNA for the CDR3 is TGTGCCAGCAGTTGGGGCGGGAGCTCGAACACCGGGGAGCTGTTTTTT. Translated: CASSWGGSSNTGELFF.

Details on this clonotype: The conserved final phenylalanine or tryptophan is absent from the CDR3, which likely points to a read error. The V call is TRBV6-1, the J call TRBJ1-2; D remains ambiguous. With 5 bases removed from V and 5 bases from J, the gap between germline ends came to 9 bases. The germline V gene has CDR1 MNHNS and CDR2 SASEGT. The CDR3 extends over 12 amino acids. The CDR3 DNA reads TGTGCCAGCAGTTATACTGGATATGGCTACACCTCC. Protein sequence: CASSYTGYGYTS.

On this clonotype: The junction and the germline gene differ at one end; a read error may be behind it. V is TRBV11-2 and J is TRBJ2-7; possibly TRBD1 for D (6 bases). Germline assignment: CDR1 SGHAT and CDR2 FQNNGV. The CDR3 length is 16 residues. The CDR3 nucleotides are TGTGACAGCAGCTTAGGGGCAGGGGCCAAATGCTACGAGCAGTACTTC. Its protein product is CDSSLGAGAKCYEQYF.

This clonotype occurred once. A much bigger clone sits one base away, suggesting this may be a read error. The chain employs TRBV11-2 and TRBJ2-5; D is perhaps TRBD1 (5 bases). Germline-derived CDR1 and CDR2 are SGHAT and FQNNGV. This CDR3 contains 15 residues. DNA of the CDR3: TGTGCCAGCGGCTTAAGGGGCAGGAACCAAGAGACCCAGTACTTC. This codes for CASGLRGRNQETQYF.